This note documents a single T cell receptor beta chain sequence. What it recognizes is unknown. Deletions cut 4 bases from V and 0 bases from J, with 14 bases between. This CDR3 is 16 amino acids long. The germline V gene encodes CDR1 SGHVS and CDR2 FQNEAQ. These data originate in a study of T cell clones after liver transplantation. About the study: In this trial, immunosuppression withdrawal was attempted within 2 years of liver transplant. As an antigen-independent comparator, third-party-reactive TCRbeta sequences came from pre-transplant mixed lymphocyte reactions.

Using immunoSEQ multiplex PCR, the repertoire was profiled, and TCRdb retains in-frame clones only, with some absent. This repertoire shows 68,000 or so clones, about 92% found once; its top ten account for approximately 0.92%. Broader study findings: Circulating graft-donor-reactive CD4 TCRbeta sequences fell significantly post-transplant in most of the 8 subjects. In a couple of subjects, few donor cells limited the measurable donor-reactive repertoire.

The sequencing used CD4+ T cells from blood, collected roughly 26 months after liver transplant. The rearrangement uses TRBV7-8 and TRBJ2-3; perhaps D is TRBD1 or TRBD2 (5 bases each). The receptor's source is a human patient who received a liver transplant. Part of the T cell pool may stem from the graft donor. The CDR3 sequence: CASSSGTRTSTDTQYF. CDR3 bases: TGTGCCAGCAGCTCGGGGACCCGAACTAGCACAGATACGCAGTATTTT.